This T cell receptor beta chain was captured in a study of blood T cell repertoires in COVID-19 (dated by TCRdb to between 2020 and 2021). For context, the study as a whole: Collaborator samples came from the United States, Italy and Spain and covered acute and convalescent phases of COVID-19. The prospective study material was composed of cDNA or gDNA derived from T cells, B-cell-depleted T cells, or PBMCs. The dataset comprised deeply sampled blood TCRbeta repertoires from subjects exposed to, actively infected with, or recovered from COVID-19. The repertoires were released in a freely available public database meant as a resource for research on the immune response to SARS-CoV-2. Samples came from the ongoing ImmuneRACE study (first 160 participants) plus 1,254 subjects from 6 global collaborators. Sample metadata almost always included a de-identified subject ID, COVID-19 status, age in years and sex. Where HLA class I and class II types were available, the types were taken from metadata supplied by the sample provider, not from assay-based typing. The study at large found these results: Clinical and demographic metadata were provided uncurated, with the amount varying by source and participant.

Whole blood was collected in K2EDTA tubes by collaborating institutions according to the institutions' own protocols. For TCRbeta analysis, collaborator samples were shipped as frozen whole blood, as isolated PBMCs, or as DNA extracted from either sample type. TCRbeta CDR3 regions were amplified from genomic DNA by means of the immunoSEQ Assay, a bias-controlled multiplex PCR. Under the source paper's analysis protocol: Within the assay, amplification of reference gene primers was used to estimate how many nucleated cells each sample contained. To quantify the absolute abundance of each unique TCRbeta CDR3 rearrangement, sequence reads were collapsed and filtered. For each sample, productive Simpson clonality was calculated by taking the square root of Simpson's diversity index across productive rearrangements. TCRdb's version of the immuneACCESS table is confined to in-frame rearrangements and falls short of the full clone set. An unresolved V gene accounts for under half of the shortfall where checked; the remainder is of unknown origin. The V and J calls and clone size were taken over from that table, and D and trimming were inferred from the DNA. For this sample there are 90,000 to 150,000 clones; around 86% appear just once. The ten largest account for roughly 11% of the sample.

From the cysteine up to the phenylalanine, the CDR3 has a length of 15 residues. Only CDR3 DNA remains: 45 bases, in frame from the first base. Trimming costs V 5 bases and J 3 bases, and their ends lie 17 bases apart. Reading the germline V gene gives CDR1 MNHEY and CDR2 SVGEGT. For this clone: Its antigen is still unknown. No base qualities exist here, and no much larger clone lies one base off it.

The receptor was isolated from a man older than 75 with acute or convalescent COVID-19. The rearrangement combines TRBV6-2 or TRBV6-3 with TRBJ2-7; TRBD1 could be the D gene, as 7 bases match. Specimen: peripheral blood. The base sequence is TGTGCCAGCAGTACGAGGAGGGACAGAGACTACGAGCAGTACTTC. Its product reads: CASSTRRDRDYEQYF.